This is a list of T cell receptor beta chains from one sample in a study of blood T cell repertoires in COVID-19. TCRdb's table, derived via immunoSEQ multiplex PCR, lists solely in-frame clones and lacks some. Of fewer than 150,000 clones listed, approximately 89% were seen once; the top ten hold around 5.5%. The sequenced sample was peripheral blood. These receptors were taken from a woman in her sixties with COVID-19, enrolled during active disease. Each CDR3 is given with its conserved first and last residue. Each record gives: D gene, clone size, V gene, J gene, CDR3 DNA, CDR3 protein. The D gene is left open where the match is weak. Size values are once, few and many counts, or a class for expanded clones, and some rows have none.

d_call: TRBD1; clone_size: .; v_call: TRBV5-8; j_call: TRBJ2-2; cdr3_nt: TGTGCCAGCAGCTTGGTTGGCGCGCACAGGGGGAACACCGGGGAGCTGTTTTTT; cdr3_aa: CASSLVGAHRGNTGELFF
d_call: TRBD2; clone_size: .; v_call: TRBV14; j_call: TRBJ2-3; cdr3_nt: TGTGCCAGCAGCCTACCTTGGGGACTAGCGGGGGGGCGTGATACGCAGTATTTT; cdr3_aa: CASSLPWGLAGGRDTQYF
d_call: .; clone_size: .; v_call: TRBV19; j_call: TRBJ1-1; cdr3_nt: TGTGCCAGTAGTAAGCGTACTGAAGCTTTCTTT; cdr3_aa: CASSKRTEAFF
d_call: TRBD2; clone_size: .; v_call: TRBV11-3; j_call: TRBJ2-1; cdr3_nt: TGTGCCAGCAGCCGCGGGGTAGCGGGGGTGAATGAGCAGTTCTTC; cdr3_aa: CASSRGVAGVNEQFF
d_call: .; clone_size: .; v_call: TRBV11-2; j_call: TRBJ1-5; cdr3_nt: TGTGCCAGCAGCAAACGCCCCGACGGTCTCACGGGGCCCCAGCATTTT; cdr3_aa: CASSKRPDGLTGPQHF
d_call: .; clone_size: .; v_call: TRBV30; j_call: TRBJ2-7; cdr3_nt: TGTGCCTCCAGGACAGAGGCCTACGAGCAGTACTTC; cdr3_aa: CASRTEAYEQYF
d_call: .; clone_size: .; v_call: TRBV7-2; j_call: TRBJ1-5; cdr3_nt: TGTGCCAGCAGCGCTAACCGGGATCAGCCCCAGCATTTT; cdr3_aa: CASSANRDQPQHF
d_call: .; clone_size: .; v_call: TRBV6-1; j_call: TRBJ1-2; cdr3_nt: TGTGCCAGCAGTGAACAAAAGACAGGCGGCTACACCTTC; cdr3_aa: CASSEQKTGGYTF
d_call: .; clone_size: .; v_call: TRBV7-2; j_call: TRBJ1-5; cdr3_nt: TGTGCCAGCAGCTTAACGACAGATAGCAATCAGCCCCAGCATTTT; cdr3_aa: CASSLTTDSNQPQHF
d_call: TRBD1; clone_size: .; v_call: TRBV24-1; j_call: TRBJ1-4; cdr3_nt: TGTGCCACCAGTCGCCAGGGGGACGAAAAACTGTTTTTT; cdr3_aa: CATSRQGDEKLFF
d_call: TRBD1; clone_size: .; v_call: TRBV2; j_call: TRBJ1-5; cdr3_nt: TGTGCCAGCAGGGTGGACAGGGCCAATCAGCCCCAGCATTTT; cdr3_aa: CASRVDRANQPQHF
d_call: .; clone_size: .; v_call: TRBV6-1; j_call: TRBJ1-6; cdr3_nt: TGTGCCAGCAGTGACAGGGGAAGCTCACCCCTCCACTTT; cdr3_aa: CASSDRGSSPLHF
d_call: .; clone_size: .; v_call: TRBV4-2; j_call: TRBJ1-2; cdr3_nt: TGTGCCAGCAGCCAAGCTCCACAGGCATTAGGGGATGGCTACACCTTC; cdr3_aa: CASSQAPQALGDGYTF
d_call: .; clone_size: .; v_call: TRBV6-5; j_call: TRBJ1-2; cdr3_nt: TGTGCCAGCAGTCAAAACAGGGTCGCCTATGGCTACACCTTC; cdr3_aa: CASSQNRVAYGYTF
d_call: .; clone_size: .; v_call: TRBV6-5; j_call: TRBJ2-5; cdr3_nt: TGTGCCAGCAGTCCTACAGGTTCCCAAGAGACCCAGTACTTC; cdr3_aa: CASSPTGSQETQYF
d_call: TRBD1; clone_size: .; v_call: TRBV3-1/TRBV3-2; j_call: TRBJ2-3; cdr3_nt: TGTGCCAGCAGCCAATTAACCGGGACAGGGAAAAAAGATACGCAGTATTTT; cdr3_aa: CASSQLTGTGKKDTQYF
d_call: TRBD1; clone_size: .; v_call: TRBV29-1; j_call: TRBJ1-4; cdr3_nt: TGCAGCGCCCGGGACAGGGTTGGTGAAAAACTGTTTTTT; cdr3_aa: CSARDRVGEKLFF
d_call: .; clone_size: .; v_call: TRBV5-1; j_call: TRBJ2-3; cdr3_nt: TGCGCCAGCAGCGACAGGACAGATACGCAGTATTTT; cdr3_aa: CASSDRTDTQYF
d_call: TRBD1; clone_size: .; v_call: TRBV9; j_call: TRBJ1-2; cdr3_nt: TGTGCCAGCAGCCCCCAACAGGGGTGGAGTGGCTACACCTTC; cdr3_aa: CASSPQQGWSGYTF
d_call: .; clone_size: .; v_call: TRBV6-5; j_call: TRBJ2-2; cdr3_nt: TGTGCCAGCAGGCCCGCCGGGACACCGACCGGGGAGCTGTTTTTT; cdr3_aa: CASRPAGTPTGELFF
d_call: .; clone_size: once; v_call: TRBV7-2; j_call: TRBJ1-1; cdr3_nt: TGTGCCAGCAGCTTAGATCCCGGGGATGAAGCTTTCTTT; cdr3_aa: CASSLDPGDEAFF
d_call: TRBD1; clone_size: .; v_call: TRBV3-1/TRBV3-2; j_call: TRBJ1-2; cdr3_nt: TGTGCCAGCAGCCAAGCCAGGGGGCGAAACTATGGCTACACCTTC; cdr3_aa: CASSQARGRNYGYTF
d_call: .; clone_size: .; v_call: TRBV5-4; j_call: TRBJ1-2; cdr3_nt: TGTGCCAGCAGCTGGGGCATACAGGGTCCTAACTATGGCTACACCTTC; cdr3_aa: CASSWGIQGPNYGYTF
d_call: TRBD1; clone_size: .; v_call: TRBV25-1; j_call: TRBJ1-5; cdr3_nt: TGTGCCAGCAGCGATTGGACAGGGATCAATCAGCCCCAGCATTTT; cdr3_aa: CASSDWTGINQPQHF
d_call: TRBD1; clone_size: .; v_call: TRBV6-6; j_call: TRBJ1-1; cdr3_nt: TGTGCCAGCAGGACAGGGTCTGGCCTTGAAGCTTTCTTT; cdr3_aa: CASRTGSGLEAFF
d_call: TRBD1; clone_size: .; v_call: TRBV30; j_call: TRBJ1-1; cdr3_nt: TGTGCCTGGAATGCCCAGGGGGAACGGACTGAAGCTTTCTTT; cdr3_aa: CAWNAQGERTEAFF
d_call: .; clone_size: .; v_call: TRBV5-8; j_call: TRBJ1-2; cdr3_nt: TGTGCCAGCAGCCAGACCCCAGGGGTTAACTATGGCTACACCTTC; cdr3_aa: CASSQTPGVNYGYTF
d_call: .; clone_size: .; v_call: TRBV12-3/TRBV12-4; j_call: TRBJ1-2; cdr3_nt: TGTGCCAGCACCTTAGGGGGTGGCTACACCTTC; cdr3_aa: CASTLGGGYTF
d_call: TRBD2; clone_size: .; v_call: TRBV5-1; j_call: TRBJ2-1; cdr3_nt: TGCGCCAGCAGCATTAGCGGGGCCAGCTCCTACAATGAGCAGTTCTTC; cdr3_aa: CASSISGASSYNEQFF
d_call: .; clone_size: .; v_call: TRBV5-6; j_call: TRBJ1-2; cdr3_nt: TGTGCCAGCAGCTTGGACAGGGCCGGTGGCTACACCTTC; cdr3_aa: CASSLDRAGGYTF
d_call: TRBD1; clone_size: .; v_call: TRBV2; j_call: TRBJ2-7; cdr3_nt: TGTGCCAGGGGACAGGGGTCTACCTACGAGCAGTACTTC; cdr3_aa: CARGQGSTYEQYF
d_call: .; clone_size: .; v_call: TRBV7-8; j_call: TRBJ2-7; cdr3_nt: TGTGCCAGCAGCTCCAGTAATTGGTTTTACGAGCAGTACTTC; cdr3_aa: CASSSSNWFYEQYF
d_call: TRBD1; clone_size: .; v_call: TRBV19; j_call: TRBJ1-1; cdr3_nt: TGTGCCAGCCGGACAGGGAAGAACACTGAAGCTTTCTTT; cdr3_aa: CASRTGKNTEAFF
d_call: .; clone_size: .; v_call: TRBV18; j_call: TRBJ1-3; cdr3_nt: TGTGCCAGCTCGACCCAGGGAAACTCTGGAAACACCATATATTTT; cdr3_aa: CASSTQGNSGNTIYF
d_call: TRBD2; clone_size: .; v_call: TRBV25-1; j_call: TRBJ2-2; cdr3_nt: TGTGCCAGCAGTCCGCTAGCGGGGCTAGAAAGGGGAACCGGGGAGCTGTTTTTT; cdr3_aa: CASSPLAGLERGTGELFF
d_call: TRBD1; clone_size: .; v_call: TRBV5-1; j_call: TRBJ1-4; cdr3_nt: TGCGCCAGCAGGCCGGGACAGGGGGAGGAAAAACTGTTTTTT; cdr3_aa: CASRPGQGEEKLFF
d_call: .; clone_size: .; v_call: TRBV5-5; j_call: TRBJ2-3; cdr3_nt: TGTGCCAGCAGCTTAGCGGCCGGTACGGGGGGCCCCCCAGATACGCAGTATTTT; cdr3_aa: CASSLAAGTGGPPDTQYF
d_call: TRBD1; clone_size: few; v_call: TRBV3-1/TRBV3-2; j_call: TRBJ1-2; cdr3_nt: TGTGCCAGCAGCCATGACGGACAGGGGGATGGCTACACCTTC; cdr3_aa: CASSHDGQGDGYTF
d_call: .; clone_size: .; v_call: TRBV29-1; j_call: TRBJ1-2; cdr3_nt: TGCAGCGTCTTTGAGGGAGGTCCCTACTATGGCTACACCTTC; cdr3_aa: CSVFEGGPYYGYTF
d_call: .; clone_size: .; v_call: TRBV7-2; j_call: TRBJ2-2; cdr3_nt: TGTGCCAGCAGCCCTCAGGGCGACACCGGGGAGCTGTTTTTT; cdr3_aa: CASSPQGDTGELFF
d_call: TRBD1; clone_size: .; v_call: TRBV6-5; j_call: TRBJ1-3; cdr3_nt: TGTGCCAGCAGGGAGACAGGGGAGTATGGAAACACCATATATTTT; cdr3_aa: CASRETGEYGNTIYF
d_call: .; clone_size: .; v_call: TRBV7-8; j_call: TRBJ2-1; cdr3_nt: TGTGCCAGCAGCCGACTAATTCCGGGGGATGAGCAGTTCTTC; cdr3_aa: CASSRLIPGDEQFF
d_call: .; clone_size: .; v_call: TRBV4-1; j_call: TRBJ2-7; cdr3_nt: TGCGCCAGCAGCCGAGGAGGCGGCGGGGACTCCTACGAGCAGTACTTC; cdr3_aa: CASSRGGGGDSYEQYF
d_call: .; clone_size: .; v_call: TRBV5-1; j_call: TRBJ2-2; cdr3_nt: TGCGCCAGCAGCTTGGACGCTAGAGGATTCACCGGGGAGCTGTTTTTT; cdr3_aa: CASSLDARGFTGELFF
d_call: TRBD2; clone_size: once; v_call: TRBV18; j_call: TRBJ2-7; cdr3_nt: TGTGCCAGCTCACCCCGGACTAGCGGGGGTTACGAGCAGTACTTC; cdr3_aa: CASSPRTSGGYEQYF
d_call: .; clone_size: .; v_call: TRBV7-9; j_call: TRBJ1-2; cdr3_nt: TGTGCCAGCAGCCTGCTCGGGGGGCTCACGAGTGGCTATGGCTACACCTTC; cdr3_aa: CASSLLGGLTSGYGYTF
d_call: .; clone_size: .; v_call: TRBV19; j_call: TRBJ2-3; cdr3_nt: TGTGCCAGTAGTGCGGGACCGCGCACAGATACGCAGTATTTT; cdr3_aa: CASSAGPRTDTQYF
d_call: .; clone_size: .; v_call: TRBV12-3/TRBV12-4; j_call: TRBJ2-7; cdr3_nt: TGTGCCAGCAGCTCCGGGGACGAGCAGTACTTC; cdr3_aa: CASSSGDEQYF
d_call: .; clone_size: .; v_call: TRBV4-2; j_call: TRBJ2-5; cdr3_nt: TGTGCCAGCAGCCAAGTTGGAGGACCGGGTAGATTTGGGGGGGGCAGAGAGACCCAGTACTTC; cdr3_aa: CASSQVGGPGRFGGGRETQYF
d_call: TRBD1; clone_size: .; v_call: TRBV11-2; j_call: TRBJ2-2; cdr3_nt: TGTGCCAGCAGCTTAGACCAGGGGGCTCTCTCCGGGGAGCTGTTTTTT; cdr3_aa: CASSLDQGALSGELFF
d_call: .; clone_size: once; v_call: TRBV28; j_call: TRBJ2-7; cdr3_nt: TGTGCCAGCTGTACAGTAGTTACCTACGAGCAGTACTTC; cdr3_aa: CASCTVVTYEQYF
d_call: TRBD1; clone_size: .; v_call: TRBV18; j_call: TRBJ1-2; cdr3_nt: TGTGCCAGCTCACCATGGGACAGTCATCCCTATGGCTACACCTTC; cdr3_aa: CASSPWDSHPYGYTF
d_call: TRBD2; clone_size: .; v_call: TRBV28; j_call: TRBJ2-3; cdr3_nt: TGTGCCAGCAGACTAGCGGGGGTTGCTATTTTAAATTTT; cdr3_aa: CASRLAGVAILNF
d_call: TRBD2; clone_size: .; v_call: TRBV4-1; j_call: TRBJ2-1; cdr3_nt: TGCGCCAGCACACCGTCGACTAGCGGGGTGAGAGAGCAGTTCTTC; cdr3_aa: CASTPSTSGVREQFF